Below are 8 T cell receptor beta chains sequenced from a single sample in a study of Ad26.COV2.S vaccination and SARS-CoV-2 variants (dated by TCRdb to 2020 to 2023). The sample's treatment or condition label, decoded: roughly 19 received Ad26.COV2.S at low or high dose, single or two shots; five or six received placebo; per-sample allocation not given. Repertoires of vaccine and placebo recipients were sequenced from samples taken on day 63 after the first injection. Library preparation used the immunoSEQ multiplex PCR assay. TCRdb limited this immuneACCESS table to in-frame rearrangements with V and J called. A share of clones is missing; checked studies link under half to unresolved V genes, and the rest is unexplained. The table for this sample lists under 400,000 clones; roughly 91% of them were counted only once. The ten largest make up 3.4% of the sample. Sequences were derived from peripheral blood, sampled in a trial of Ad26.COV2.S vaccine versus placebo. The receptors derive from a person between 18 and 60 years old who received the Ad26.COV2.S COVID-19 vaccine or a placebo.

This clone was counted ten times or more. The chain recombines TRBV2 with TRBJ1-2, with D hard to call. This CDR3 region has 14 residues. In germline, CDR1 is SNHLY, CDR2 FYNNEI. V was shortened by 5 bases and J by 4 bases, with 14 bases between the two germline ends. The chain's CDR3 is CASSPLSGPYGYTF. The CDR3, as DNA: TGTGCCAGCAGTCCTCTCTCTGGGCCCTATGGCTACACCTTC.

This rearrangement joins TRBV12-3 or TRBV12-4 to TRBJ2-7; D unclear. The length of the CDR3 is 13 residues. With 3 bases removed from V and 2 bases from J, the gap between germline ends came to 8 bases. The CDR3 nucleotides are TGTGCCAGCAGTTTGGGGTCAACCTACGAGCAGTACTTC. Translated, it gives CASSLGSTYEQYF.

J is TRBJ1-2 and V is TRBV4-3; D is undetermined. CDR3 size: 14 residues. Trimming took 0 bases from V and 5 from J, leaving 10 bases between them. Germline CDR1 LGHNA, CDR2 YSLEER. The CDR3 loop is CASSQDARRYGYTF. The DNA for the CDR3 is TGCGCCAGCAGCCAAGACGCCAGGAGGTATGGCTACACCTTC.

CDR3 region: CASSAPGGWVLQYNEQFF. The CDR3 bases are TGTGCCAGCAGCGCCCCCGGAGGGTGGGTCCTTCAATACAATGAGCAGTTCTTC. V and J are TRBV9 and TRBJ2-1, with a tentative D call TRBD2 (6 bases). The germline CDR1 and CDR2 sequences are SGDLS and YYNGEE. The CDR3 is 18 amino acids. Trimming took off 3 bases at V and 4 bases at J, with 23 bases between the two ends.

The V and J genes are TRBV7-2 and TRBJ2-1; D is undetermined. CDR3 size: 13 residues. Germline CDR1 SGHTA, CDR2 FQGNSA. V was pared by 5 bases and J by 7 bases, with 12 bases between. DNA for the CDR3: TGTGCCAGCAGCCCCCTCTCCCGGAATGAGCAGTTCTTC. Residues: CASSPLSRNEQFF.

This clone has a single count. The chain links TRBV27 to TRBJ2-7, with D perhaps TRBD1 or TRBD2 (5 bases each). Germline loops: CDR1 MNHEY, CDR2 SMNVEV (reference sequence). V lost 6 bases, J lost 3 bases, and 18 bases lay in between. The CDR3 sequence is 15 residues long. This CDR3 reads CASSFRDPTYYEQYF. The DNA for the CDR3 is TGTGCCAGCAGCTTCCGGGACCCGACCTACTACGAGCAGTACTTC.

This chain links TRBV19 with TRBJ2-7; 13 nucleotides line up with TRBD2. The CDR3 runs 17 residues. With V trimmed by 3 bases and J by 5 bases, 10 bases remained unmatched. CDR1 is LNHDA and CDR2 is SQIVND in the germline V gene (reference sequence). CDR3 sequence reads: CASSILFRTSGGNEQYF. In nucleotides, the CDR3 is TGTGCCAGTAGTATCCTCTTCAGGACTAGCGGGGGTAACGAGCAGTACTTC.

This clone has a single count. J is TRBJ1-3 and V is TRBV7-2; D unresolved. This CDR3 spans 14 amino acids. In germline, CDR1 is SGHTA, CDR2 FQGNSA. Trimming removed 2 bases from V and 4 bases from J, with 9 bases in between. The CDR3 sequence is CASSLTGQGNTIYF. The CDR3, as DNA: TGTGCCAGCAGCTTAACCGGGCAAGGAAACACCATATATTTT.